This T cell receptor beta chain stems from a study of T cell responses to AZD1222 COVID-19 vaccine. Sequencing was performed with immunoSEQ multiplex PCR; in TCRdb, only in-frame clones are kept and a portion is missing. The sample yields over 65,000 clones, about 88% seen once. Findings and caveats of the study: Seropositive status at baseline applied to only 5 to 7 AZD1222 recipients.

Trimming removed 2 bases from V and 8 bases from J, with 8 bases in between. Germline-derived CDR1 and CDR2 are SGHDT and YYEEEE. CDR3 length: 12 residues. Note on this clone: Its cognate antigen is unknown.

The J gene is TRBJ2-1, the V gene TRBV5-6; D not resolved. This TCR was recovered from an adult who received the AZD1222 COVID-19 vaccine. Material: peripheral blood, obtained 28 days after the second AZD1222 dose. The CDR3 sequence is CASSLPGYEQFF. CDR3 DNA: TGTGCCAGCAGCTTACCAGGTTATGAGCAGTTCTTC.